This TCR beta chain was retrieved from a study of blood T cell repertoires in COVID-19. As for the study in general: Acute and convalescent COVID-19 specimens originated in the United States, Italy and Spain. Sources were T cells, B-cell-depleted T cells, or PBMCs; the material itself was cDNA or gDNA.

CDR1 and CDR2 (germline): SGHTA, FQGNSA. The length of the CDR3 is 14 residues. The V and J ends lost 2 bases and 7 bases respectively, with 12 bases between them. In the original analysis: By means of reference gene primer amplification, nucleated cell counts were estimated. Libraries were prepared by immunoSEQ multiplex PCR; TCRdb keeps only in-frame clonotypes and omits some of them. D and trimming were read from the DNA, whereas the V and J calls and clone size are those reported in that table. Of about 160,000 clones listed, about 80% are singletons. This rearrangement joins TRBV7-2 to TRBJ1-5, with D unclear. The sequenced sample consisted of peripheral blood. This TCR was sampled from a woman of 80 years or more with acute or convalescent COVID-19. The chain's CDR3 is CASSLITIGQPQHF. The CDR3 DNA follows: TGTGCCAGCAGCTTAATTACTATCGGACAGCCCCAGCATTTT.